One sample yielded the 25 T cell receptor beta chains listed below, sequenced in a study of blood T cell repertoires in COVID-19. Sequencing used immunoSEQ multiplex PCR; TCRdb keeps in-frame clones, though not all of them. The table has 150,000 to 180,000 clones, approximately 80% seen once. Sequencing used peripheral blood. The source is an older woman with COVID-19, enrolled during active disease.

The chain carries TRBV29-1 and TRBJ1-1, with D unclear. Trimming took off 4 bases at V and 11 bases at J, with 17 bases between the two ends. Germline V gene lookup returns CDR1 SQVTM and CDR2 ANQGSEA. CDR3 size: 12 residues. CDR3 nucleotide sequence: TGCAGCGTTGTGGCACACCAAGGAGGGGCTTTCTTT. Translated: CSVVAHQGGAFF.

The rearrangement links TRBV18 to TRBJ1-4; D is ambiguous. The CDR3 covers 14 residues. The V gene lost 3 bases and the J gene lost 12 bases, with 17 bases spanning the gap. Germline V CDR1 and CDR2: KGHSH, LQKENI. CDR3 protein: CASSPERIGSELFF. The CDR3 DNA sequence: TGTGCCAGCTCACCGGAGCGGATAGGGAGTGAACTGTTTTTT.

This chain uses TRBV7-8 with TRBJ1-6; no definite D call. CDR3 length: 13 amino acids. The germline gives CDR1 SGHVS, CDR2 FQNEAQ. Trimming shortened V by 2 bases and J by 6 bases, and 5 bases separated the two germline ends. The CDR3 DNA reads TGTGCCAGCAGCTTAAGGAGTAATTCACCCCTCCACTTT. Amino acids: CASSLRSNSPLHF.

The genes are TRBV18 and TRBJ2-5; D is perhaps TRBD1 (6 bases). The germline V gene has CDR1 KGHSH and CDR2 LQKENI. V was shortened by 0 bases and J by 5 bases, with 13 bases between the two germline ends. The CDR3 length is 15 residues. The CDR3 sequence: CASSPPGAGVETQYF. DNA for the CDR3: TGTGCCAGCTCACCACCGGGGGCAGGGGTTGAGACCCAGTACTTC.

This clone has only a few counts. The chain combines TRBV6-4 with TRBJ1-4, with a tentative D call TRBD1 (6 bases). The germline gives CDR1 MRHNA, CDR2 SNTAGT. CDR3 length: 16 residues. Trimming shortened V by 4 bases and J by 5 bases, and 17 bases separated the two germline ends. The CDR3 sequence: CASSVLRTAGNEKLFF. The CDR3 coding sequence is TGTGCCAGCAGTGTTCTTCGGACAGCCGGGAATGAAAAACTGTTTTTT.

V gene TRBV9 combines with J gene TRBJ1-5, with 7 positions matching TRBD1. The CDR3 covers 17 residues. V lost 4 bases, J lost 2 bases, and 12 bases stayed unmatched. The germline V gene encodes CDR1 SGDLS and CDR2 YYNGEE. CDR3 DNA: TGTGCCAGCAGCAGAGGGACAGCTGTTGAGGGCAATCAGCCCCAGCATTTT. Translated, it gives CASSRGTAVEGNQPQHF.

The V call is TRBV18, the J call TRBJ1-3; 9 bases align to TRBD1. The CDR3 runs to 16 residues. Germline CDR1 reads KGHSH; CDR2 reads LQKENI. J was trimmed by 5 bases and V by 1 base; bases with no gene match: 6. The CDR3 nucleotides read TGTGCCAGCTCACCACAGGGCGGGACAGGGCGAAACACCATATATTTT. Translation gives CASSPQGGTGRNTIYF.

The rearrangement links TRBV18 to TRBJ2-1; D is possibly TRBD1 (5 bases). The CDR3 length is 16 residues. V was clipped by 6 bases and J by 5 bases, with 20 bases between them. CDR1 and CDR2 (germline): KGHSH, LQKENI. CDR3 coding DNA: TGTGCCAGCTCGCCTCCTCAACAGGTTTCGAACAATGAGCAGTTCTTC. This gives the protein CASSPPQQVSNNEQFF.

CDR3 DNA: TGTGCCAGCTCTTTCGCTCAGGGGAACACTGAAGCTTTCTTT. It is translated as CASSFAQGNTEAFF. The gene calls are TRBV18 and TRBJ1-1; D is possibly TRBD1 (5 bases). V lost 6 bases to trimming and J lost 1 base, with 12 bases between them. Germline V gives CDR1 KGHSH, CDR2 LQKENI. This CDR3 spans 14 amino acids.

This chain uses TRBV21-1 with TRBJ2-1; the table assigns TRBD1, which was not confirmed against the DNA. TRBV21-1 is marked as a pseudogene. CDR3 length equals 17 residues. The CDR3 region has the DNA TGTGCCAGCAGCATTCCAGCCTGGGACAGGGCCTACAATGAGCAGTTCTTC. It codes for CASSIPAWDRAYNEQFF.

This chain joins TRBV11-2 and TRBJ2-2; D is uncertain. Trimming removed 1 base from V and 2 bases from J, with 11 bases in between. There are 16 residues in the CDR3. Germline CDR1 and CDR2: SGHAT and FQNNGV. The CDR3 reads CASSLVLPRNTGELFF. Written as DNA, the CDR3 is TGTGCCAGCAGCTTAGTCCTCCCTAGAAACACCGGGGAGCTGTTTTTT.

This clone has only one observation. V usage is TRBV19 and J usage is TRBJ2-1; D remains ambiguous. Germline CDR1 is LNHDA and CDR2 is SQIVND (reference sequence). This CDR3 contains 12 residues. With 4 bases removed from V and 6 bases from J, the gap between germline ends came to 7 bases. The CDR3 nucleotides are TGTGCCAGTAGTAATCCGGGCAATGAGCAGTTCTTC. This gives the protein CASSNPGNEQFF.

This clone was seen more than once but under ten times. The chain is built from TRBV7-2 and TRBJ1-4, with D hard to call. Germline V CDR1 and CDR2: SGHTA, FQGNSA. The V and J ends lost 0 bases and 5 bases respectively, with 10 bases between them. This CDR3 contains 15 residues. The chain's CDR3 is CASSLARVINEKLFF. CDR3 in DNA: TGTGCCAGCAGCTTAGCGAGGGTAATCAATGAAAAACTGTTTTTT.

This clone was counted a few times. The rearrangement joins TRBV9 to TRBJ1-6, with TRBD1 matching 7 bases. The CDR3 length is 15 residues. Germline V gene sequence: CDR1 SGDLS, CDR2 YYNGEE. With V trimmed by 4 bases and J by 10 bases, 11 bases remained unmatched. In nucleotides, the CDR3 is TGTGCCAGCAGCACCCGACAGGGTCCGAAATCACCCCTCCACTTT. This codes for CASSTRQGPKSPLHF.

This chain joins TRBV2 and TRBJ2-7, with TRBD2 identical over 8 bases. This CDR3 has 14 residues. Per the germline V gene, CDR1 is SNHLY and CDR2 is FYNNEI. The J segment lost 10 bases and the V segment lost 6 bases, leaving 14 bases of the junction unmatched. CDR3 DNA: TGTGCCAGCAGAGCGGCCCAAAGCGGGAGAGCTCAGTACTTC. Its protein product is CASRAAQSGRAQYF.

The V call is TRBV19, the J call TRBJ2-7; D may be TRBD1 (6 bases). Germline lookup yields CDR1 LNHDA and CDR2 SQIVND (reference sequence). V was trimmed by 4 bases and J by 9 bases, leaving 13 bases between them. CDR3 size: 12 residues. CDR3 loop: CASSTRDTGQYF. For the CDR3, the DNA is TGTGCCAGTAGTACTCGGGACACGGGGCAGTACTTC.

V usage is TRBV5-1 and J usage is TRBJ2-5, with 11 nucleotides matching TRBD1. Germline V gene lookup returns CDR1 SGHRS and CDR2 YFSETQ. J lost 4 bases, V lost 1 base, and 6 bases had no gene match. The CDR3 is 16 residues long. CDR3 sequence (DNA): TGCGCCAGCAGCTTGCCCCTCGGACAGGGGGCAGAGACCCAGTACTTC. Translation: CASSLPLGQGAETQYF.

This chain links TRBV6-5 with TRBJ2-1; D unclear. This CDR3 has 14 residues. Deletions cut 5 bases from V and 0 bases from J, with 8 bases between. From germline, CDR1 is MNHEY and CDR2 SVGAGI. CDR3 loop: CASSRLSSYNEQFF. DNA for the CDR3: TGTGCCAGCAGTCGACTTAGCTCCTACAATGAGCAGTTCTTC.

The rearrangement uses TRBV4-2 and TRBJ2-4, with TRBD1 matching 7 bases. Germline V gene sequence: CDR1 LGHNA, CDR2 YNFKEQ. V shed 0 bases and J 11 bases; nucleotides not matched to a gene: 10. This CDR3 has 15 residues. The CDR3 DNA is TGTGCCAGCAGCCAAGAGGGGTACCGAGGGACAGTTCAGTACTTC. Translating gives CASSQEGYRGTVQYF.

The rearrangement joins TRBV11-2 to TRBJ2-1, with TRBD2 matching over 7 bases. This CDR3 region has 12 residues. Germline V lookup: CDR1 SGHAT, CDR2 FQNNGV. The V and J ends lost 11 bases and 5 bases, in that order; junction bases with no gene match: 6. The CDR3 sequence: CASGGNNNEQFF. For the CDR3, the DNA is TGTGCCTCCGGGGGGAATAACAATGAGCAGTTCTTC.

CDR3 amino acids: CASSTYMAQTMQQFF. The CDR3 DNA reads as TGTGCCAGTAGTACGTATATGGCACAGACAATGCAGCAGTTCTTC. The chain uses TRBV19 and TRBJ2-1; D is unclear. The CDR3 has 15 amino acids. Germline lookup yields CDR1 LNHDA and CDR2 SQIVND (reference sequence). V was trimmed by 4 bases and J by 11 bases, leaving 21 bases between them.

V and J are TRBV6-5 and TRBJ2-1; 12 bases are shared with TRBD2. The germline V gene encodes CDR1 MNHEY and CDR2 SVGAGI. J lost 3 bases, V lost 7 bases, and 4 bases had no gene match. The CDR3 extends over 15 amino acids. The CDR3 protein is CASTLLAGGYNEQFF. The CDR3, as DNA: TGTGCCAGCACCTTACTAGCGGGAGGCTACAATGAGCAGTTCTTC.

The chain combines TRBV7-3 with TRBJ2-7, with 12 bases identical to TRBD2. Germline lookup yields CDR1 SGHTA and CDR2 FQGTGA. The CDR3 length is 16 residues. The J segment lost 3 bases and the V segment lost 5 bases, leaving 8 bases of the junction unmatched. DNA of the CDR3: TGTGCCAGCAGCAAGGTCCTAGCGGGAGGGTACTACGAGCAGTACTTC. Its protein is CASSKVLAGGYYEQYF.

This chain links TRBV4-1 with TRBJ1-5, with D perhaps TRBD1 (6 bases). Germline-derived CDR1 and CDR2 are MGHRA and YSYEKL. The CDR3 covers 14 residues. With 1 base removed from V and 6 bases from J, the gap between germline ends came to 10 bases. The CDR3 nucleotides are TGCGCCAGCAGCCAAGGTGAAGGGGGTCAGCCCCAGCATTTT. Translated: CASSQGEGGQPQHF.

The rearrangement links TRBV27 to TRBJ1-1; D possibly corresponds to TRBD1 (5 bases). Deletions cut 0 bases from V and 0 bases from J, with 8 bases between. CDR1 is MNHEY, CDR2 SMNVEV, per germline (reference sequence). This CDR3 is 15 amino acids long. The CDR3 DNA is TGTGCCAGCAGTTTATCCCGGGGGGTGAACACTGAAGCTTTCTTT. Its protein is CASSLSRGVNTEAFF.